One sample yielded the 31 T cell receptor beta chains listed below, sequenced in a study of blood T cell repertoires in COVID-19. TCRdb's copy holds only in-frame clones and misses some; the assay was immunoSEQ multiplex PCR. The sample contains some 240,000 clones, around three quarters of which appear only once. The sample consisted of peripheral blood. All receptors come from a woman aged 65 to 85 with acute or convalescent COVID-19.

The chain is built from TRBV5-4 and TRBJ1-4; 7 nucleotides line up with TRBD1. The V gene end was trimmed by 2 bases and the J gene end by 6 bases; junction bases not matched to a gene: 7. Germline V gene sequence: CDR1 SGHNT, CDR2 YYREEE (reference sequence). The CDR3 loop spans 15 amino acids. DNA of the CDR3: TGTGCCAGCAGCTTCAAACAGGGGTATGATGAAAAACTGTTTTTT. Translating it yields CASSFKQGYDEKLFF.

The gene calls are TRBV6-5 and TRBJ2-5; perhaps TRBD2 as D (5 bases). CDR3 length equals 15 residues. Germline assignment: CDR1 MNHEY and CDR2 SVGAGI. V dropped 10 bases and J dropped 4 bases, with 22 bases sitting between them. The CDR3 region has the DNA TGTGCCACCTCATCCGGAATTTCGGGGTTAGAGACCCAGTACTTC. This translates into CATSSGISGLETQYF.

This clone has just one count. This chain joins TRBV18 and TRBJ1-6; D not resolved. Germline V gene data show CDR1 as KGHSH and CDR2 as LQKENI. The CDR3 is made up of 15 amino acids. The V and J ends lost 0 bases and 0 bases respectively, with 3 bases between them. The CDR3 region has the DNA TGTGCCAGCTCACCACCGTACTCCTATAATTCACCCCTCCACTTT. Its protein product is CASSPPYSYNSPLHF.

The chain links TRBV24-1 to TRBJ2-5; 7 positions match TRBD2. CDR1 KGHDR and CDR2 SFDVKD come from the germline V gene. The ends lost 4 bases at V and 5 bases at J; junction bases unmatched: 9. This CDR3 spans 15 amino acids. The DNA for the CDR3 is TGTGCCACCAGTGACAACGGGGTGGGGGGGGAGACCCAGTACTTC. The encoded protein is CATSDNGVGGETQYF.

This chain uses TRBV5-1 with TRBJ2-5; TRBD2 matches at 7 bases. CDR3 length: 14 amino acids. Germline V gene lookup returns CDR1 SGHRS and CDR2 YFSETQ. With 7 bases clipped from V and 1 base from J, the junction kept 7 bases outside the gene matches. This CDR3 reads CASFISGAQETQYF. The CDR3 DNA follows: TGCGCCAGCTTCATCAGCGGGGCCCAAGAGACCCAGTACTTC.

This chain connects TRBV7-2 to TRBJ2-1; 7 nucleotides match TRBD1. This CDR3 is built from 14 residues. With 5 bases clipped from V and 5 bases from J, the junction kept 6 bases outside the gene matches. Germline V gives CDR1 SGHTA, CDR2 FQGNSA. The CDR3 spells CASSRPGQHNEQFF. The CDR3, as DNA: TGTGCCAGCAGCCGTCCGGGACAGCACAATGAGCAGTTCTTC.

This chain links TRBV9 with TRBJ2-5, with 9 bases fitting TRBD1. Germline values: CDR1 SGDLS, CDR2 YYNGEE. Trimming cost V 4 bases and J 5 bases; bases outside gene matches: 12. This CDR3 is 16 amino acids long. The CDR3 loop is CASSPRGDRVYETQYF. The CDR3, as DNA: TGTGCCAGCAGCCCCCGGGGGGACAGGGTATATGAGACCCAGTACTTC.

The chain links TRBV5-4 to TRBJ2-3, with TRBD2 as a possible D gene (5 bases). Germline CDR1 and CDR2: SGHNT and YYREEE (reference sequence). V dropped 5 bases and J dropped 0 bases, with 16 bases sitting between them. The CDR3 loop spans 16 amino acids. CDR3 DNA sequence: TGTGCCAGCAGGGTCGCTGGACTTGACAGCACAGATACGCAGTATTTT. Residues: CASRVAGLDSTDTQYF.

The V call is TRBV6-5, the J call TRBJ1-6; 8 nucleotides match TRBD1. V dropped 5 bases and J dropped 7; count of bases not matched to a gene: 7. Germline-derived CDR1 and CDR2 are MNHEY and SVGAGI. This CDR3 has 15 residues. This CDR3 is CASSTRTGRNSPLHF. The CDR3 coding sequence is TGTGCCAGCAGTACCAGGACAGGGAGGAATTCACCCCTCCACTTT.

This chain connects TRBV9 to TRBJ2-5; tentatively, D is TRBD1 (6 bases). The length of the CDR3 is 13 residues. Trimming took 4 bases from V and 6 from J, leaving 13 bases between them. The germline V gene has CDR1 SGDLS and CDR2 YYNGEE. The CDR3 DNA sequence: TGTGCCAGCAGCACCGGCGACAGGCAGACCCAGTACTTC. Protein sequence: CASSTGDRQTQYF.

The rearrangement joins TRBV30 to TRBJ1-5; the match to TRBD1 covers 7 bases. The CDR3 sequence is 13 residues long. Germline V gives CDR1 GTSNPN, CDR2 SVGIG (reference sequence). The J segment lost 4 bases and the V segment lost 5 bases, leaving 5 bases of the junction unmatched. The CDR3 DNA follows: TGTGCCTGGGCAGAACAGGGGAATCAGCCCCAGCATTTT. Amino acids: CAWAEQGNQPQHF.

The chain carries TRBV7-6 and TRBJ2-3; D perhaps matches TRBD1 (6 bases). The V gene's germline CDR1 is SGHVS and CDR2 FNYEAQ. CDR3 length: 15 residues. Deletions cut 1 base from V and 3 bases from J, with 11 bases between. The CDR3 loop reads CASSLVGRGTDTQYF. The CDR3, as DNA: TGTGCCAGCAGCTTAGTTGGCAGGGGTACAGATACGCAGTATTTT.

Here the CDR3 reads CASSLGVLLAGSDTQYF. In DNA, the CDR3 is TGTGCCAGCAGCTTAGGCGTTTTGCTAGCGGGGTCAGATACGCAGTATTTT. V is TRBV7-9 and J is TRBJ2-3; 9 nucleotides agree with TRBD2. V lost 1 base and J lost 4; bases outside the gene matches: 9. The CDR3 consists of 17 residues. Germline CDR1 reads SEHNR; CDR2 reads FQNEAQ (reference sequence).

The chain links TRBV5-3 to TRBJ1-2; D is undetermined. TRBV5-3 carries the ORF label, with uncertain function. The CDR3 covers 11 residues. Between the trimmed V and J ends, which lost 4 bases and 13 bases, there was a span of 14 bases. CDR3 in amino acids: CARSRPPEGTF. Here the CDR3 DNA reads TGTGCCAGAAGCCGACCCCCCGAGGGCACCTTC.

This chain links TRBV6-1 with TRBJ2-4; the match to TRBD2 covers 11 bases. The V gene end was trimmed by 3 bases and the J gene end by 0 bases; junction bases not matched to a gene: 13. This CDR3 is built from 20 residues. Germline loops: CDR1 MNHNS, CDR2 SASEGT. The CDR3 sequence is CASSDRPSGGTTLAKNIQYF. The CDR3, as DNA: TGTGCCAGCAGTGATCGGCCTAGCGGGGGGACGACCCTAGCCAAAAACATTCAGTACTTC.

V gene TRBV5-1 combines with J gene TRBJ2-7; 12 bases map to TRBD1. Germline V gene lookup returns CDR1 SGHRS and CDR2 YFSETQ. The CDR3 runs to 15 residues. V lost 5 bases, J lost 5 bases, and 8 bases stayed unmatched. The chain's CDR3 is CASRETGQGADEQYV. The CDR3 DNA reads as TGCGCCAGCAGGGAGACGGGACAGGGGGCGGACGAGCAGTACGTC.

This clone was seen repeatedly, ten times or more. The rearrangement links TRBV4-1 to TRBJ1-5, with D possibly matching TRBD1 (5 bases). The germline V and J ends were trimmed by 1 base and 5 bases, with 15 bases remaining between them. There are 16 residues in the CDR3. Germline CDR1 is MGHRA and CDR2 is YSYEKL. Here the CDR3 reads CASSQVTVGWDQPQHF. In DNA form, the CDR3 reads TGCGCCAGCAGCCAAGTGACAGTAGGGTGGGATCAGCCCCAGCATTTT.

This rearrangement joins TRBV2 to TRBJ2-7; 7 nucleotides agree with TRBD2. Trimming took 6 bases from V and 4 from J; bases not matched to a gene: 3. Per the germline V gene, CDR1 is SNHLY and CDR2 is FYNNEI. The CDR3 runs 12 residues. The CDR3 region is CASRLAVYEQYF. DNA for the CDR3: TGTGCCAGCAGGCTAGCGGTATACGAGCAGTACTTC. Variable domain in full (rest from reference TRBV2 and TRBJ2-7): EPEVTQTPSHQVTQMGQEVILRCVPISNHLYFYWYRQILGQKVEFLVSFYNNEISEKSEIFDDQFSVERPDGSNFTLKIRSTKLEDSAMYFCASRLAVYEQYFGPGTRLTVT.

The rearrangement joins TRBV7-6 to TRBJ1-2; 7 bases match TRBD1. This CDR3 has 13 amino acids. Germline CDR1 is SGHVS and CDR2 is FNYEAQ. The trim removed 6 bases at V and 3 bases at J, leaving 4 bases unmatched. CDR3: CASSFGQDYGYTF. For the CDR3, the DNA is TGTGCCAGCAGTTTCGGACAGGACTATGGCTACACCTTC. Variable domain in full (rest from reference TRBV7-6 and TRBJ1-2): GAGVSQSPRYKVTKRGQDVALRCDPISGHVSLYWYRQALGQGPEFLTYFNYEAQQDKSGLPNDRFSAERPEGSISTLTIQRTEQRDSAMYRCASSFGQDYGYTFGSGTRLTVV.

The V call is TRBV29-1, the J call TRBJ2-3, with D possibly matching TRBD2 (7 bases). V lost 5 bases to trimming and J lost 0 bases, with 12 bases between them. The CDR3 loop spans 14 amino acids. Germline V gene lookup returns CDR1 SQVTM and CDR2 ANQGSEA. The CDR3 DNA follows: TGCAGCGTTAAGGGGGGGGCTAGCACAGATACGCAGTATTTT. Translation gives CSVKGGASTDTQYF.

The chain links TRBV7-6 to TRBJ2-3; the D is unclear. The CDR3 runs to 12 residues. Trimming pared 3 bases from V and 10 bases from J, leaving 11 bases between. Germline CDR1 is SGHVS and CDR2 is FNYEAQ. CDR3 nucleotides: TGTGCCAGCAGCTTTGACACCACTGCGCAGTATTTT. Translation gives CASSFDTTAQYF.

The chain has TRBV11-2 and TRBJ1-4; D ambiguous. Germline assignment: CDR1 SGHAT and CDR2 FQNNGV. V was pared by 1 base and J by 4 bases, with 10 bases between. CDR3 length: 15 amino acids. The CDR3 DNA reads as TGTGCCAGCAGCTTAGGGGAGTTATTTAATGAAAAACTGTTTTTT. Protein sequence: CASSLGELFNEKLFF.

The chain is built from TRBV5-5 and TRBJ2-7, with a possible D match to TRBD1 (6 bases). The germline gives CDR1 SGHKS, CDR2 YYEKEE (reference sequence). Trimming removed 4 bases at V and 0 bases at J, with 14 bases between. The CDR3 is made up of 15 amino acids. CDR3 coding DNA: TGTGCCAGCAGCAGCCAGGGGAGTATCTCCTACGAGCAGTACTTC. Its protein is CASSSQGSISYEQYF.

The chain employs TRBV7-2 and TRBJ2-7; 8 nucleotides align to TRBD1. This CDR3 region has 12 residues. The junction had 2 bases not matched to a gene; V was cut back by 5 bases and J by 5 bases. Germline V gene data show CDR1 as SGHTA and CDR2 as FQGNSA. The CDR3 loop is CASSPTGDEQYF. CDR3 bases: TGTGCCAGCAGCCCGACAGGGGACGAGCAGTACTTC.

J is TRBJ1-3 and V is TRBV11-2; possible D gene TRBD1, 5 bases. Germline assignment: CDR1 SGHAT and CDR2 FQNNGV. The CDR3 extends over 15 amino acids. The germline V and J ends were trimmed by 5 bases and 0 bases, with 11 bases remaining between them. The CDR3 loop reads CASSLGGSSGNTIYF. The CDR3 DNA reads as TGTGCCAGCAGCCTCGGGGGAAGCTCTGGAAACACCATATATTTT.

The chain carries TRBV7-2 and TRBJ1-5; 7 bases fit TRBD1. The V gene end was trimmed by 5 bases and the J gene end by 6 bases; junction bases not matched to a gene: 4. This CDR3 spans 13 amino acids. The germline CDR1 and CDR2 sequences are SGHTA and FQGNSA. CDR3 in amino acids: CASSPQGFQPQHF. CDR3 DNA sequence: TGTGCCAGCAGCCCACAGGGGTTTCAGCCCCAGCATTTT.

This chain links TRBV27 with TRBJ2-1, with 12 bases aligning to TRBD2. Germline V gene data show CDR1 as MNHEY and CDR2 as SMNVEV (reference sequence). This CDR3 region has 14 residues. V dropped 3 bases and J dropped 9; count of bases not matched to a gene: 3. Written as DNA, the CDR3 is TGTGCCAGCAGTTTCCTAGCGGGGGGGCCTGAGCAGTTCTTC. Protein sequence: CASSFLAGGPEQFF.

The chain has TRBV28 and TRBJ1-1; D perhaps matches TRBD1 (5 bases). The CDR3 runs to 14 residues. CDR1 and CDR2 (germline): MDHEN, SYDVKM. V lost 6 bases, J lost 1 base, and 12 bases lay in between. The CDR3 nucleotides are TGTGCCAGCAGGAGCGCAGGGTCGAACACTGAAGCTTTCTTT. This gives the protein CASRSAGSNTEAFF.

The chain recombines TRBV6-5 with TRBJ2-7; D remains unclear. The V gene lost 6 bases and the J gene lost 7 bases, with 13 bases spanning the gap. CDR3 length: 12 residues. The germline gives CDR1 MNHEY, CDR2 SVGAGI. CDR3 amino acids: CASRGGPWEQYF. As DNA, the CDR3 is TGTGCCAGCAGGGGTGGGCCATGGGAGCAGTACTTC.

The rearrangement links TRBV4-1 to TRBJ1-1; the match to TRBD1 covers 8 bases. CDR3 length: 16 amino acids. CDR1 MGHRA and CDR2 YSYEKL come from the germline V gene. The junction had 6 bases not matched to a gene; V was cut back by 1 base and J by 2 bases. CDR3 sequence (DNA): TGCGCCAGCAGCCAAGGGTCGACAGGGGTAAACACTGAAGCTTTCTTT. This sequence encodes CASSQGSTGVNTEAFF.

This chain links TRBV7-8 with TRBJ2-1; 7 nucleotides line up with TRBD2. Looked up from germline, CDR1 is SGHVS and CDR2 is FQNEAQ. Unmatched junction bases numbered 5, after V lost 5 bases and J lost 4 bases. The CDR3 contains 14 residues. DNA for the CDR3: TGTGCCAGCAGCGTCCGGGACTATTACAATGAGCAGTTCTTC. It specifies CASSVRDYYNEQFF. Drawing the rest from reference TRBV7-8 and TRBJ2-1, the complete variable domain is GAGVSQSPRYKVAKRGQDVALRCDPISGHVSLFWYQQALGQGPEFLTYFQNEAQLDKSGLPSDRFFAERPEGSVSTLKIQRTQQEDSAVYLCASSVRDYYNEQFFGPGTRLTVL.